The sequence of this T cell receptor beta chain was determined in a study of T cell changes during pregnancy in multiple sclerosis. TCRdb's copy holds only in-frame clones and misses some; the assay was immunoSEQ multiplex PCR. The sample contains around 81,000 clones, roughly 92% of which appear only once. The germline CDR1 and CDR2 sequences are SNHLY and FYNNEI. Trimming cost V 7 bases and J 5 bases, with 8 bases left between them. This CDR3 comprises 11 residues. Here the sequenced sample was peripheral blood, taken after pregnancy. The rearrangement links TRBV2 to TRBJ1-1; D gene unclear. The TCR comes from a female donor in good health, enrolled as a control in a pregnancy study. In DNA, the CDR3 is TGTGCCAGCACAAGCGGGACTGAAGCTTTCTTT. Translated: CASTSGTEAFF.